This T cell receptor (beta chain) emerged from a study of T-cell reconstitution after alpha-beta-depleted transplantation in children. Whole-study findings and limits: At around two months after transplant, the alpha-beta T cells were reportedly derived from several hundred expanded clones that came from non-depleted graft cells.

Unique molecular identifiers were used in preparing the TCRbeta library. Via MiXCR, TCRdb re-called the PCR reads, giving one row per CDR3 protein. In the table there are hundreds of thousands of distinct CDR3 sequences, roughly a sixth of which are singletons. A word on this clonotype: What it recognizes is unknown.

Trimming took off 1 base at V and 1 base at J, with 4 bases between the two ends. This CDR3 has 13 residues. CDR1 is SNHLY, CDR2 FYNNEI, per germline. This sample comprised PBMCs, mostly from graft donor cells, obtained 360 days after TCRalphabeta/CD19-depleted stem cell transplant. The chain links TRBV2 to TRBJ1-1; D call uncertain. The clonotype was recovered from a male patient between 2 and 15 years old who had a stem cell transplant for acute lymphoblastic leukemia, so the T cells may come from the graft donor. For the CDR3, the DNA is TGTGCCAGCAGTGAAGACAGGAACACTGAAGCTTTCTTT. Protein sequence: CASSEDRNTEAFF.